This entry concerns a single T cell receptor (beta chain). Antigen unknown. This CDR3 has 14 residues. Germline V gene lookup returns CDR1 SGHTA and CDR2 FQGNSA. Trimming left V 1 base short and J 6 bases short, with 11 bases between. This record belongs to a study of shared clonotypes between healthy human individuals. Study results and limitations: Investigators collected only blood, and repertoires in tissues likely differ.

TCRdb's copy holds only in-frame clones and misses some; the assay was immunoSEQ multiplex PCR. The sample shows a few hundred thousand clones, roughly four fifths of them seen only once. Healthy HIV-negative adults with no recent acute infections or vaccinations were recruited as donors. The study drew all its donors from Caucasian adults living in Nashville, Tennessee. Without sorting, samples used around 92 million PBMCs for genomic DNA. This receptor was identified in a woman aged 40-49 years in good health. Some clones in this sample may be carry-over from other donors' samples. Sequencing was carried out using PBMCs. This chain joins TRBV7-2 and TRBJ2-3, with D perhaps assigned TRBD1 or TRBD2 (5 bases each). The CDR3 here is CASSLGPEGDTQYF. The CDR3 DNA reads as TGTGCCAGCAGCTTAGGACCAGAGGGGGATACGCAGTATTTT.